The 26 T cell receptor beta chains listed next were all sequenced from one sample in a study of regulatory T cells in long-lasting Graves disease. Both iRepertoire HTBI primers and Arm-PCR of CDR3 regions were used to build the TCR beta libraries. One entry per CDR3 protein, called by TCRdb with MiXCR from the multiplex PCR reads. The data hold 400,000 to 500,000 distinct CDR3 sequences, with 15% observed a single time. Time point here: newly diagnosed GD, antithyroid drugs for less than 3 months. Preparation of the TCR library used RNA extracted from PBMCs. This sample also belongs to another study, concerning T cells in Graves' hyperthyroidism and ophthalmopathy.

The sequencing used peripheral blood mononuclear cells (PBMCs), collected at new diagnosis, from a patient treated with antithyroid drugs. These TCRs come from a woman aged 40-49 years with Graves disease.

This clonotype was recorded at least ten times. The CDR3 protein is CASISGRGTGELFF. CDR3 in DNA: TGTGCCAGCATTAGCGGGAGGGGCACCGGGGAGCTGTTTTTT. V is TRBV2 and J is TRBJ2-2, with 11 bases aligning to TRBD2. The V gene's germline CDR1 is SNHLY and CDR2 FYNNEI. The CDR3 loop spans 14 amino acids. V was pared by 7 bases and J by 4 bases, with 2 bases of the junction left unmatched.

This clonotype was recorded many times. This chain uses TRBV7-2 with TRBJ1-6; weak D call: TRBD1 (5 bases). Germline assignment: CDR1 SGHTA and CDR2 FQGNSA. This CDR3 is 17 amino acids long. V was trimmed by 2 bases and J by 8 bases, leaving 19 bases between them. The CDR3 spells CASSLRWVGVFDSPLHF. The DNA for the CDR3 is TGTGCCAGCAGCTTAAGATGGGTAGGGGTTTTCGATTCACCCCTCCACTTT.

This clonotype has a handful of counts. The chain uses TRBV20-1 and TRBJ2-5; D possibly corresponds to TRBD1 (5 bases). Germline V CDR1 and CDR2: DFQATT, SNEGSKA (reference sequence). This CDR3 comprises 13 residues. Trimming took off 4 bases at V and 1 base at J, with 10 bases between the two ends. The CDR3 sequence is CSATFQGQETQYF. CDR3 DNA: TGCAGTGCTACATTTCAGGGCCAAGAGACCCAGTACTTC.

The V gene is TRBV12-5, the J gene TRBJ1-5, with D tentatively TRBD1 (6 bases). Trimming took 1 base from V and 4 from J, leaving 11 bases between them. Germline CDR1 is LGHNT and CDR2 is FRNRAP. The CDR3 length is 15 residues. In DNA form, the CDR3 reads TGTGCTAGTGGTTTGGAGACAGGACCGAATCAGCCCCAGCATTTT. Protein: CASGLETGPNQPQHF. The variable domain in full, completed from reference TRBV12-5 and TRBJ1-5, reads DARVTQTPRHKVTEMGQEVTMRCQPILGHNTVFWYRQTMMQGLELLAYFRNRAPLDDSGMPKDRFSAEMPDATLATLKIQPSEPRDSAVYFCASGLETGPNQPQHFGDGTRLSIL.

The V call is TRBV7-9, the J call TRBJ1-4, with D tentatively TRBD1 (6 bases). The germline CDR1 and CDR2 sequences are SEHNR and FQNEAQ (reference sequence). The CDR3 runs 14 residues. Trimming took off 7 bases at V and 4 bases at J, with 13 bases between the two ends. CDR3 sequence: CASTMDSNNEKLFF. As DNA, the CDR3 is TGTGCCAGCACCATGGACAGTAATAATGAAAAACTGTTTTTT.

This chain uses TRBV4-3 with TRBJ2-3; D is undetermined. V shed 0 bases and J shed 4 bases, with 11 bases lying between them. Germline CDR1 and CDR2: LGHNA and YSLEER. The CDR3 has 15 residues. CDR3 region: CASSQEWLHPDTQYF. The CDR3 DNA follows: TGCGCCAGCAGCCAAGAATGGTTACACCCAGATACGCAGTATTTT.

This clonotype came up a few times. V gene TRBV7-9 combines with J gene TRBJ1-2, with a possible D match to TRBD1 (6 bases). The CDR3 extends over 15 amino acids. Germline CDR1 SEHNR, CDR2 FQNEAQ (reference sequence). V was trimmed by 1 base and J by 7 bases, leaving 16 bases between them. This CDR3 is CASSLGGGQFSGYTF. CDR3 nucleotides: TGTGCCAGCAGCTTAGGTGGGGGGCAATTCTCTGGCTACACCTTC.

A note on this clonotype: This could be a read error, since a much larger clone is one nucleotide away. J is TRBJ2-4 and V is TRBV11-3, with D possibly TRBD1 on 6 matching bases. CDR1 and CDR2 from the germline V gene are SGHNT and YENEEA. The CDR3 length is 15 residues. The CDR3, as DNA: TGTGCCAGCAGCCCAGCTGACGGCAGGGGAAACATTGAGTACTTC. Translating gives CASSPADGRGNIEYF.

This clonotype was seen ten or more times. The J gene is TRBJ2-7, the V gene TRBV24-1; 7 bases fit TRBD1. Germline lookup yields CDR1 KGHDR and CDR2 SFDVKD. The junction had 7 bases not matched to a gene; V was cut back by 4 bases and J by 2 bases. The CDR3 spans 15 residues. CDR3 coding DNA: TGTGCCACCAGTGAGTCCGGGACAGAGCCCTACGAGCAGTACTTC. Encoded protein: CATSESGTEPYEQYF.

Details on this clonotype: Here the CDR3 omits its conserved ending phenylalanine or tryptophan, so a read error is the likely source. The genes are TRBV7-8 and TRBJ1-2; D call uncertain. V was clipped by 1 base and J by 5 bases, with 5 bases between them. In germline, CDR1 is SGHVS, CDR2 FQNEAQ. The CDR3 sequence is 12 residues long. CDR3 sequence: CASSLESYGYTL. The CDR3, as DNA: TGTGCCAGCAGCTTAGAATCTTATGGCTACACCCTC.

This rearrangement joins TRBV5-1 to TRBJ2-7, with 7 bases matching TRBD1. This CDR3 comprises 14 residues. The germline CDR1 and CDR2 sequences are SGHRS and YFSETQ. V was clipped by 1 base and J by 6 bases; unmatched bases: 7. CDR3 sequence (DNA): TGCGCCAGCAGCTTGAGAGGGGGCCGGGGCGAGCAGTACTTC. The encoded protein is CASSLRGGRGEQYF.

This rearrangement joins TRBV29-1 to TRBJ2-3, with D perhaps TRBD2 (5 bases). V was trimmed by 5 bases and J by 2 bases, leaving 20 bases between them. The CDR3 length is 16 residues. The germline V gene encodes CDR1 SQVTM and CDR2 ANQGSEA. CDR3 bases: TGCAGCGTTCGAATACGGGGTCCCGCATCCACAGATACGCAGTATTTT. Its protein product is CSVRIRGPASTDTQYF.

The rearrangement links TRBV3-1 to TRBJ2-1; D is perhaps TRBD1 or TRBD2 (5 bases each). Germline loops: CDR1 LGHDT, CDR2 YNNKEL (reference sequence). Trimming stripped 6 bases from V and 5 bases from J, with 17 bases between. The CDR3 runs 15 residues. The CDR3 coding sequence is TGTGCCAGCAGTCAAATCCGGGACGTAAACAATGAGCAGTTCTTC. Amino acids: CASSQIRDVNNEQFF.

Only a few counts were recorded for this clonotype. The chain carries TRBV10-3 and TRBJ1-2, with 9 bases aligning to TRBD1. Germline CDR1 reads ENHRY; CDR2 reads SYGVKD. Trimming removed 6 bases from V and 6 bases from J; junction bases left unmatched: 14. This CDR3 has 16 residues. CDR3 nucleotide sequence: TGTGCCATCAGCCCCTGGACAGGGGAAGGAACTCATGGCTACACCTTC. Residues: CAISPWTGEGTHGYTF.

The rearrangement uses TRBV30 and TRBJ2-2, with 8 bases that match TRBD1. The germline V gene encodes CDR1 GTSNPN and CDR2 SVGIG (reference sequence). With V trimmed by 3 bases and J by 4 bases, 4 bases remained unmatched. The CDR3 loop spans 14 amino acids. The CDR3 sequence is CAWRDRASTGELFF. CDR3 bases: TGTGCCTGGAGGGACAGGGCAAGCACCGGGGAGCTGTTTTTT.

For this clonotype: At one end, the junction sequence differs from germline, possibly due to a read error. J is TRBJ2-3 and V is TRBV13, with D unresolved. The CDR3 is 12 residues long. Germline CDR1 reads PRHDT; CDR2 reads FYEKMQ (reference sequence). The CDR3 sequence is CASSQGSNTQYF. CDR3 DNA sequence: TGCGCCAGCAGCCAAGGGTCAAATACGCAGTATTTT.

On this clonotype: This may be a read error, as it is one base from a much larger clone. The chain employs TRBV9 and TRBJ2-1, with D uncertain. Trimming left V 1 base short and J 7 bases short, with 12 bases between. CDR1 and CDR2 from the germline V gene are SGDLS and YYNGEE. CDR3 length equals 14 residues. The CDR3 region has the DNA TGTGCCAGCAGCGTAAGCAGACGGATGAATGAGCAGTTCTTC. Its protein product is CASSVSRRMNEQFF.

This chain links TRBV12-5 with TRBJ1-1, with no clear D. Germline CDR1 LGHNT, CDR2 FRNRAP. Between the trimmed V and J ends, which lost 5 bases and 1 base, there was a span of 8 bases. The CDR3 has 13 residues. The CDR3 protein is CASGRGANTEAFF. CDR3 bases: TGTGCTAGTGGTAGAGGTGCGAACACTGAAGCTTTCTTT.

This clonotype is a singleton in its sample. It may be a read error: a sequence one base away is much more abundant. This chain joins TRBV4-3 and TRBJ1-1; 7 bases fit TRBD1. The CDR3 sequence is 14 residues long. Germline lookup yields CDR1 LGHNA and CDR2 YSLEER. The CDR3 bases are TGCGCCAGCAGCCACAGGACAGGATGGACTGAAGCTTCCTTT. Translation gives CASSHRTGWTEASF.

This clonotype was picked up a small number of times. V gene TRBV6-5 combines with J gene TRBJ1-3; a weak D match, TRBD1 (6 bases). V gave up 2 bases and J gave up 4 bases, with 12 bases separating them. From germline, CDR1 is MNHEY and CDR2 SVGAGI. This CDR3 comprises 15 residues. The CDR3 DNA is TGTGCCAGCAGTTACGGCAGGGGTTACGGAAACACCATATATTTT. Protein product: CASSYGRGYGNTIYF.

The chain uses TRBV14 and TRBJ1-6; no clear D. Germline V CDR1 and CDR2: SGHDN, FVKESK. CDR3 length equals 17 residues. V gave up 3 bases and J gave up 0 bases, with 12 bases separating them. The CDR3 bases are TGTGCCAGCAGCCATGGATTGTGGAGCTCCTATAATTCACCCCTCCACTTT. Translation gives CASSHGLWSSYNSPLHF. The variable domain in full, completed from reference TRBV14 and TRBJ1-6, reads EAGVTQFPSHSVIEKGQTVTLRCDPISGHDNLYWYRRVMGKEIKFLLHFVKESKQDESGMPNNRFLAERTGGTYSTLKVQPAELEDSGVYFCASSHGLWSSYNSPLHFGNGTRLTVT.

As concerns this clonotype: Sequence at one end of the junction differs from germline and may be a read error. CDR3 region: CASRIGQGYTEAFF. The DNA for the CDR3 is TGTGCCAGTAGAATAGGGCAGGGGTACACTGAAGCTTTCTTT. The rearrangement links TRBV19 to TRBJ1-1; perhaps TRBD1 as D (6 bases). The CDR3 has 14 amino acids. In germline, CDR1 is LNHDA, CDR2 SQIVND (reference sequence). The variable domain in full, with the rest retrieved from reference TRBV19 and TRBJ1-1, is DGGITQSPKYLFRKEGQNVTLSCEQNLNHDAMYWYRQDPGQGLRLIYYSQIVNDFQKGDIAEGYSVSREKKESFPLTVTSAQKNPTAFYLCASRIGQGYTEAFFGQGTRLTVV.

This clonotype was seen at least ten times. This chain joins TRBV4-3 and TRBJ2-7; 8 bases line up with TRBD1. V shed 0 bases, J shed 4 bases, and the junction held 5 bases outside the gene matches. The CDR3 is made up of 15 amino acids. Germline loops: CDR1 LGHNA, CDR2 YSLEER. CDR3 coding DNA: TGCGCCAGCAGCCAAGACGGGACAGGAGTATACGAGCAGTACTTC. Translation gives CASSQDGTGVYEQYF.

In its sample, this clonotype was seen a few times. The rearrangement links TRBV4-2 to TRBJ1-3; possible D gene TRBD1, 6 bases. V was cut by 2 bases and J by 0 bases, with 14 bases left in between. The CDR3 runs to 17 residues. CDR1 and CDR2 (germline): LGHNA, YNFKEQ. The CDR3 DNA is TGTGCCAGCAGCCAAAATCCCGGGACATACTCTGGAAACACCATATATTTT. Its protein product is CASSQNPGTYSGNTIYF.

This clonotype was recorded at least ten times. For the CDR3, the DNA is TGTGCCAGCAGGGGAAGCGGGAGCCTCCAAGAGACCCAGTACTTC. Translation: CASRGSGSLQETQYF. The chain employs TRBV6-1 and TRBJ2-5; the match to TRBD2 covers 8 bases. Germline V gives CDR1 MNHNS, CDR2 SASEGT. Germline trimming cut 6 bases from V and 1 base from J; bases unmatched to any gene: 7. The CDR3 loop spans 15 amino acids.

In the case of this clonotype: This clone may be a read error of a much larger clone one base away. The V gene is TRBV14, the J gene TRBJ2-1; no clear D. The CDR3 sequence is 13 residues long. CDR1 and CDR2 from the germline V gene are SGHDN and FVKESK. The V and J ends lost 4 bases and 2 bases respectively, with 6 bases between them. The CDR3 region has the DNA TGTGCCAGCAGCCCTCCAGCCTACAATGAGCAGTTCTTC. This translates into CASSPPAYNEQFF.